Listed here is a single TCR beta chain. Its cognate antigen is unknown. This entry belongs to a study of CD8 T cells in ankylosing spondylitis. Regarding the study as a whole: A TCR beta motif of 7 to 9 highly homologous variants seemed to mark ankylosing spondylitis blood. Relatively rare in peripheral blood, disease-linked clones were also CD8+. Prior literature has documented some motif variants in synovial fluid and blood from reactive arthritis. Matched ankylosing spondylitis synovial fluid reportedly contained a significantly enriched population of disease-linked clones.

Library preparation for TCR beta used quantitative 5'-RACE with molecular barcodes. TCRdb used MiXCR to reprocess the 5' RACE reads, holding one entry per CDR3 protein. Among a few hundred thousand distinct CDR3 sequences listed, approximately 20% were seen once. Germline assignment: CDR1 SGHRS and CDR2 YFSETQ. There are 15 residues in the CDR3. The V gene lost 1 base and the J gene lost 4 bases, with 13 bases spanning the gap. This TCR derives from a male donor with ankylosing spondylitis. The chain recombines TRBV5-1 with TRBJ2-3; a possible D gene is TRBD1 (6 bases). The source material was blood, either unsorted or a sorted T cell fraction (not recorded which). CDR3 sequence: CASSLTTGIADTQYF. The DNA of the CDR3 is TGCGCCAGCAGCTTGACAACAGGGATAGCAGATACGCAGTATTTT.